This TCR beta chain was identified in a study of shared clonotypes between healthy human individuals. Germline CDR1 is KGHSH and CDR2 is LQKENI. J lost 2 bases, V lost 3 bases, and 4 bases had no gene match. The CDR3 consists of 15 residues. The data were produced by immunoSEQ multiplex PCR, yet TCRdb's version contains in-frame clones alone and is incomplete. This sample has about 2 million clones; roughly 94% occur once, and the top ten carry about 0.13%. The receptor comes from a man aged 18 to 29 in good health. This chain connects TRBV18 to TRBJ2-3; 8 bases are shared with TRBD2. The sequenced sample consisted of naive CD4+ T cells sorted from blood. Subset: CD45RA+ positively selected. CDR3 loop: CASSPYGRDTDTQYF. CDR3 nucleotide sequence: TGTGCCAGCTCACCGTACGGGAGGGACACAGATACGCAGTATTTT.